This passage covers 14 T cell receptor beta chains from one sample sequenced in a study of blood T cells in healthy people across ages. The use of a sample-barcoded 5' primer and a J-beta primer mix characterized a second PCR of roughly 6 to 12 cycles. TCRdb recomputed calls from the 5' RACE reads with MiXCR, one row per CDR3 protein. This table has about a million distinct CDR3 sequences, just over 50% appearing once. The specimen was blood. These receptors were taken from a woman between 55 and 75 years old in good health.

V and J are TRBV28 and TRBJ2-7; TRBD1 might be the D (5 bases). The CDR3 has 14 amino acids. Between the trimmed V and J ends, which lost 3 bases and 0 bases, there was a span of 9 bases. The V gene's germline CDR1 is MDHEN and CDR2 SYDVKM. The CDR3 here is CASSFPGISYEQYF. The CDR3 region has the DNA TGTGCCAGCAGTTTCCCAGGGATCTCCTACGAGCAGTACTTC. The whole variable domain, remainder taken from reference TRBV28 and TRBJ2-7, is DVKVTQSSRYLVKRTGEKVFLECVQDMDHENMFWYRQDPGLGLRLIYFSYDVKMKEKGDIPEGYSVSREKKERFSLILESASTNQTSMYLCASSFPGISYEQYFGPGTRLTVT.

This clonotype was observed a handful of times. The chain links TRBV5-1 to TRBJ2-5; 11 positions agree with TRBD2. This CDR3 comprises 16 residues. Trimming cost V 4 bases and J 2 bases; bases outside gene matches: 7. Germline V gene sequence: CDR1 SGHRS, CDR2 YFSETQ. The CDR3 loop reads CASSTQGTSGQETQYF. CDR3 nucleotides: TGCGCCAGCAGCACCCAAGGGACTAGCGGACAAGAGACCCAGTACTTC.

In nucleotides, the CDR3 is TGCGCCAGCAGCTTACAGGGGGAGGGCCCTGCAGATACGCAGTATTTT. Translation: CASSLQGEGPADTQYF. The chain links TRBV5-1 to TRBJ2-3; the D gene is possibly TRBD1 (8 bases). Trimming left V 2 bases short and J 4 bases short, with 17 bases between. The germline CDR1 and CDR2 sequences are SGHRS and YFSETQ. The CDR3 is 16 amino acids. Supplemented by reference TRBV5-1 and TRBJ2-3, the full variable domain reads KAGVTQTPRYLIKTRGQQVTLSCSPISGHRSVSWYQQTPGQGLQFLFEYFSETQRNKGNFPGRFSGRQFSNSRSEMNVSTLELGDSALYLCASSLQGEGPADTQYFGPGTRLTVL.

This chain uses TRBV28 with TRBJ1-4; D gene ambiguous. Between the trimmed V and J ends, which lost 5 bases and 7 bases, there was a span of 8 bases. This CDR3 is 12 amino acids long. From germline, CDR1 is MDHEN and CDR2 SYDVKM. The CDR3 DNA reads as TGTGCCAGCAGTCTCTCTAGTGAAAAACTGTTTTTT. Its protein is CASSLSSEKLFF.

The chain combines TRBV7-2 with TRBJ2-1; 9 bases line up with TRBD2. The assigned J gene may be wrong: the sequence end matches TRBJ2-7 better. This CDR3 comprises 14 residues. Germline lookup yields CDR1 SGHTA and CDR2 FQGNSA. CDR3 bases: TGTGCCAGCAGCATTAGCGGGAGAGGTAATGAGCAGTACTTC. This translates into CASSISGRGNEQYF.

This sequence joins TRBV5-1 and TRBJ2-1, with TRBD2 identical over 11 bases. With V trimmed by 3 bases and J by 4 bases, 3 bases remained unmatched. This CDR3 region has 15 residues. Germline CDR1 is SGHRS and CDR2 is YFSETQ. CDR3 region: CASSWTSGQYNEQFF. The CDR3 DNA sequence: TGCGCCAGCAGCTGGACTAGCGGGCAATACAATGAGCAGTTCTTC.

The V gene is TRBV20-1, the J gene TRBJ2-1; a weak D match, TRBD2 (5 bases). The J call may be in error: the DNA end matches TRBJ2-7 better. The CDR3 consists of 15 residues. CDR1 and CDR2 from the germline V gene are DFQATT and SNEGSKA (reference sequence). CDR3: CSASLASWSYNEQYF. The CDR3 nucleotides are TGCAGTGCTAGTTTGGCTAGCTGGTCCTACAATGAGCAGTACTTC.

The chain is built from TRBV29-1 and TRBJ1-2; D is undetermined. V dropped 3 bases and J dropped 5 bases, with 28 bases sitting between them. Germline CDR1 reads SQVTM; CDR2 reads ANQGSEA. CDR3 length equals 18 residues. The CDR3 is CSVDGGASPSDARYGYTF. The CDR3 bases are TGCAGCGTTGACGGCGGCGCCTCTCCTTCCGACGCAAGATATGGCTACACCTTC. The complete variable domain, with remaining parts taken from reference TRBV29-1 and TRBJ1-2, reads SAVISQKPSRDICQRGTSLTIQCQVDSQVTMMFWYRQQPGQSLTLIATANQGSEATYESGFVIDKFPISRPNLTFSTLTVSNMSPEDSSIYLCSVDGGASPSDARYGYTFGSGTRLTVV.

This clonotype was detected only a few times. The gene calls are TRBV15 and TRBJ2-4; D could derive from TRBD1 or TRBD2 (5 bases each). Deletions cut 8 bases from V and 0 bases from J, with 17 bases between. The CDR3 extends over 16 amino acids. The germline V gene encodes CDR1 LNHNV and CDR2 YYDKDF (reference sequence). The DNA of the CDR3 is TGTGCCACCTCAACCCGGGACGGCCTAGCCAAAAACATTCAGTACTTC. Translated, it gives CATSTRDGLAKNIQYF.

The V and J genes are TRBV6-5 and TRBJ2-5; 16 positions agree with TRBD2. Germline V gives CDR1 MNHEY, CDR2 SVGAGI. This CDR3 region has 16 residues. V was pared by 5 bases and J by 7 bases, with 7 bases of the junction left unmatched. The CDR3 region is CASSPGLAGGLGTQYF. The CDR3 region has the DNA TGTGCCAGCAGTCCGGGACTAGCGGGAGGGCTGGGGACCCAGTACTTC.

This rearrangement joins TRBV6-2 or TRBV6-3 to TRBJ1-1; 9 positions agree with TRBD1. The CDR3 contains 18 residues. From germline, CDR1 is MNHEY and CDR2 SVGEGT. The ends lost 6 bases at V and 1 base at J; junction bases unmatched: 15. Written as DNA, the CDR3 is TGTGCCAGCAGCCGGGCAGGAGGGACAGGGAGGAGGAACACTGAAGCTTTCTTT. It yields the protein CASSRAGGTGRRNTEAFF.

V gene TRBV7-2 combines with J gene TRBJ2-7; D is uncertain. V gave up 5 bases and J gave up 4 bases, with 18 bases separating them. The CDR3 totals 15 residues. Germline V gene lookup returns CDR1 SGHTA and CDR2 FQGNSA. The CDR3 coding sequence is TGTGCCAGCAGCCTCCAGGCGGTAACTGAGTACGAGCAGTACTTC. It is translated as CASSLQAVTEYEQYF.

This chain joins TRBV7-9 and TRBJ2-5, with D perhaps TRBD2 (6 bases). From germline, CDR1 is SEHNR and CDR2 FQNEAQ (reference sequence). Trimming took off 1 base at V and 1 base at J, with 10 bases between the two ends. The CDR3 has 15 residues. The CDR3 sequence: CASSLGGDSQETQYF. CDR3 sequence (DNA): TGTGCCAGCAGCTTAGGCGGGGACTCCCAAGAGACCCAGTACTTC.

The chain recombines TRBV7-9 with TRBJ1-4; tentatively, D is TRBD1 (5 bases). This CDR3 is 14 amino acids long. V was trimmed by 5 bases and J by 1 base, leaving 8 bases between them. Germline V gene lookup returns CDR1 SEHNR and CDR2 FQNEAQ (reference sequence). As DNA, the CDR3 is TGTGCCAGCAGCAGAGGGGTAACTAATGAAAAACTGTTTTTT. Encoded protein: CASSRGVTNEKLFF.